Below, 13 T cell receptor beta chains from the same sample are listed, as sequenced in a study of T-cell reconstitution after alpha-beta-depleted transplantation in children. Unique molecular identifiers featured in how the TCRbeta library was prepared. TCRdb called the PCR reads again in MiXCR, with one record for every CDR3 protein. The data contain around 340,000 distinct CDR3 sequences, about 14% of them singletons. This specimen consisted of PBMCs, obtained from the stem cell graft. These receptors were collected from a human donor who donated a stem cell graft to a child with Fanconi anemia.

This sequence joins TRBV4-2 and TRBJ1-2, with unresolved D. Trimming left V 2 bases short and J 7 bases short, with 14 bases between. This CDR3 is built from 14 residues. Germline V CDR1 and CDR2: LGHNA, YNFKEQ. CDR3 sequence reads: CASSQNLVESGYTF. The CDR3 nucleotides are TGTGCCAGCAGCCAAAACTTGGTCGAGAGTGGCTACACCTTC.

This clonotype was counted a few times. CDR3 sequence (DNA): TGTGCCAGCAGCGTAGGTCTGTTGGGGGGCGAAGGTGAAAAACTGTTTTTT. This encodes CASSVGLLGGEGEKLFF. This chain joins TRBV9 and TRBJ1-4; D might be TRBD1 (6 bases). Per the germline V gene, CDR1 is SGDLS and CDR2 is YYNGEE. V was cut by 0 bases and J by 7 bases, with 19 bases left in between. The CDR3 length is 17 residues.

This rearrangement joins TRBV4-2 to TRBJ2-5; 11 positions agree with TRBD2. The CDR3 extends over 18 amino acids. V shed 0 bases and J 2 bases; nucleotides not matched to a gene: 8. Germline CDR1 reads LGHNA; CDR2 reads YNFKEQ. The CDR3 protein is CASSQEVGTSGGQETQYF. The CDR3 nucleotides read TGTGCCAGCAGCCAAGAAGTGGGTACTAGCGGGGGTCAAGAGACCCAGTACTTC.

This clonotype appeared many times. The chain couples TRBV7-2 to TRBJ2-2; D uncertain. V was cut by 3 bases and J by 5 bases, with 10 bases left in between. The V gene's germline CDR1 is SGHTA and CDR2 FQGNSA. This CDR3 comprises 14 residues. The CDR3 sequence: CASSFGIGTGELFF. The CDR3 DNA follows: TGTGCCAGCAGCTTTGGGATAGGGACCGGGGAGCTGTTTTTT.

The chain is built from TRBV24-1 and TRBJ2-2, with TRBD1 matching 9 bases. V lost 4 bases to trimming and J lost 7 bases; unmatched junction nucleotides: 12. The CDR3 is 17 residues long. Per the germline V gene, CDR1 is KGHDR and CDR2 is SFDVKD. CDR3 amino acids: CATSEGRTGEGDGELFF. The CDR3 nucleotides read TGTGCCACCAGTGAAGGAAGGACAGGGGAGGGCGACGGGGAGCTGTTTTTT.

The chain combines TRBV5-1 with TRBJ2-1, with D possibly being TRBD1 (8 bases). V dropped 2 bases and J dropped 13 bases, with 13 bases sitting between them. The CDR3 is 12 residues long. Germline CDR1 SGHRS, CDR2 YFSETQ. This chain's CDR3 is CASSLQGGDQFF. CDR3 DNA: TGCGCCAGCAGCTTACAGGGGGGGGACCAGTTCTTC.

This clonotype appeared once. The chain couples TRBV12-3 or TRBV12-4 to TRBJ1-2, with 9 bases identical to TRBD1. With 6 bases clipped from V and 8 bases from J, the junction kept 7 bases outside the gene matches. The CDR3 contains 13 residues. CDR3 protein: CASRTTGGAGYTF. CDR3 coding DNA: TGTGCCAGCAGGACCACAGGGGGCGCGGGCTACACCTTC.

This clonotype was observed a handful of times. The genes are TRBV12-3 or TRBV12-4 and TRBJ1-3; D ambiguous. The CDR3 has 17 amino acids. With 0 bases removed from V and 0 bases from J, the gap between germline ends came to 12 bases. CDR3 sequence (DNA): TGTGCCAGCAGTTTAGCGCTGGGAGGTCGCTCTGGAAACACCATATATTTT. The encoded protein is CASSLALGGRSGNTIYF.

This clonotype was seen more than once but under ten times. The rearrangement links TRBV14 to TRBJ2-1, with D perhaps matching TRBD1 (6 bases). CDR1 is SGHDN and CDR2 is FVKESK in the germline V gene. The CDR3 is 14 residues long. V was clipped by 4 bases and J by 2 bases, with 9 bases between them. The DNA of the CDR3 is TGTGCCAGCAGCCGGACAGTCCCCTACAATGAGCAGTTCTTC. Translating it yields CASSRTVPYNEQFF.

The chain has TRBV4-3 and TRBJ2-1; a possible D gene is TRBD2 (5 bases). The germline V gene encodes CDR1 LGHNA and CDR2 YSLEER. The CDR3 sequence is 13 residues long. The ends were cut back, 0 bases at V and 7 bases at J, with 7 bases in the middle. The CDR3 is CASSQDSGNEQFF. The CDR3 coding sequence is TGCGCCAGCAGCCAAGATTCGGGAAATGAGCAGTTCTTC.

This clonotype has a handful of counts. The chain carries TRBV24-1 and TRBJ2-3, with D possibly TRBD1 on 6 matching bases. Trimming pared 1 base from V and 2 bases from J, leaving 12 bases between. Germline V gives CDR1 KGHDR, CDR2 SFDVKD. This CDR3 is built from 16 residues. CDR3 residues: CATSDLRGGSTDTQYF. CDR3 DNA: TGTGCCACCAGTGATTTACGTGGGGGCTCCACAGATACGCAGTATTTT.

The V gene is TRBV20-1, the J gene TRBJ2-5; perhaps TRBD2 as D (6 bases). This CDR3 has 13 residues. Germline V gene lookup returns CDR1 DFQATT and CDR2 SNEGSKA (reference sequence). V lost 6 bases to trimming and J lost 6 bases, with 17 bases between them. The CDR3 DNA follows: TGCAGTGCACACCGGGACTCAAAGAAGACCCAGTACTTC. This encodes CSAHRDSKKTQYF.

The chain is built from TRBV15 and TRBJ1-1, with 7 bases lining up with TRBD1. The CDR3 consists of 14 residues. V dropped 8 bases and J dropped 2; count of bases not matched to a gene: 8. Germline assignment: CDR1 LNHNV and CDR2 YYDKDF (reference sequence). DNA of the CDR3: TGTGCCACCGTGCACAGGGGCGCCAACACTGAAGCTTTCTTT. This sequence encodes CATVHRGANTEAFF.